This TCR beta chain was identified during a study of shared clonotypes between healthy human individuals. The CDR3 contains 16 residues. The ends were cut back, 8 bases at V and 1 base at J, with 20 bases in the middle. Germline-derived CDR1 and CDR2 are MDHEN and SYDVKM. The method was immunoSEQ multiplex PCR; TCRdb's version includes in-frame clones alone and lacks a portion of them. There are some 2.1 million clones in the sample; about 95% occur only once, and more than 0.95% lies in the top ten. Terminally differentiated effector memory CD45RA+ cells were left out of the naive CD8 fraction, which was CD45RO-negative and positively selected for CCR7.

Sequencing was carried out using naive CD8+ T cells sorted from blood. The rearrangement links TRBV28 to TRBJ1-1; D perhaps matches TRBD1 (6 bases). This clonotype originated in a man between 18 and 29 years old in good health. Here the CDR3 DNA reads TGTGCCAGCGGCTATTCTACCGGCAGGGGGAACACTGAAGCTTTCTTT. It codes for CASGYSTGRGNTEAFF. Full variable domain (remainder filled in from reference TRBV28 and TRBJ1-1): DVKVTQSSRYLVKRTGEKVFLECVQDMDHENMFWYRQDPGLGLRLIYFSYDVKMKEKGDIPEGYSVSREKKERFSLILESASTNQTSMYLCASGYSTGRGNTEAFFGQGTRLTVV.